This T cell receptor beta chain appears in the sequencing data of a study of tumor-infiltrating lymphocytes in primary liver carcinoma. Study-wide context: Patients' primary liver carcinoma was surgically resected.

RNA isolated from unsorted whole blood supplied the blood RNA, with germline DNA also extracted. No treatment had been given to the patients, who were chronically infected with HBV. This CDR3 comprises 15 residues. The germline V gene has CDR1 SGHAT and CDR2 FQNNGV. V lost 3 bases and J lost 3; bases outside the gene matches: 5. TCR beta cDNA was reverse-transcribed from 500 to 550 ng of total RNA. The reaction used a constant-region primer and ProtoScript II reverse transcriptase. A slightly modified ARM-PCR protocol with three nested multiplex PCR rounds produced these TCR beta libraries. Primers for the first two PCR rounds were TRBV1-TRBV30 forward primers and a C-beta reverse primer (about 9 cycles per round). One entry per CDR3 protein, called by TCRdb with MiXCR from the multiplex PCR reads. The table has 330,000 or so distinct CDR3 sequences, roughly two thirds seen once. A word on this clonotype: One base away lies a much larger clone, so this may be a sequencing read error.

The sample consisted of peripheral blood. The V and J genes are TRBV11-2 and TRBJ2-7, with 10 bases identical to TRBD2. This clonotype was obtained from a man between 40 and 49 years old with primary liver carcinoma and hepatitis B virus infection. The CDR3 loop reads CASSFTLAGIYEQYF. In DNA form, the CDR3 reads TGTGCCAGCAGCTTCACACTAGCGGGAATCTACGAGCAGTACTTC.